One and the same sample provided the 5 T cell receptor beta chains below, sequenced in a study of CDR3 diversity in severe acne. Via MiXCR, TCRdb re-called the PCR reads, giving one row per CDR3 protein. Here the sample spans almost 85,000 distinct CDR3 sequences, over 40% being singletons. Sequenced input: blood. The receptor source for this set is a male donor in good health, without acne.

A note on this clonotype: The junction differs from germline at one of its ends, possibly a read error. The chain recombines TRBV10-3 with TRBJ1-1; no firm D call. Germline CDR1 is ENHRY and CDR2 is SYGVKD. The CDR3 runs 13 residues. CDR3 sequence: CASSYPGYTEAFF. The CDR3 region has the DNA TGTGCCAGCAGTTATCCGGGCTACACTGAAGCTTTCTTT.

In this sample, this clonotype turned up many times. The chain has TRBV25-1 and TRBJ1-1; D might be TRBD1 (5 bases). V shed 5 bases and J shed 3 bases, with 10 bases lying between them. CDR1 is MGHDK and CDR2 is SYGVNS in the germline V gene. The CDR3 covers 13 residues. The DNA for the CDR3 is TGTGCCAGCAGTCAGGTGGGGGACACTGAAGCTTTCTTT. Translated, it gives CASSQVGDTEAFF.

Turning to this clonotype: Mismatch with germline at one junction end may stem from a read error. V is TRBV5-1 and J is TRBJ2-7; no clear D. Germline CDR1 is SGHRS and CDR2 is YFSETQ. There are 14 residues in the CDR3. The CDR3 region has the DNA TGTGCCAGCAGCCCCCAAGGAGACTCCTACGAGCAGTACTTC. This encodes CASSPQGDSYEQYF.

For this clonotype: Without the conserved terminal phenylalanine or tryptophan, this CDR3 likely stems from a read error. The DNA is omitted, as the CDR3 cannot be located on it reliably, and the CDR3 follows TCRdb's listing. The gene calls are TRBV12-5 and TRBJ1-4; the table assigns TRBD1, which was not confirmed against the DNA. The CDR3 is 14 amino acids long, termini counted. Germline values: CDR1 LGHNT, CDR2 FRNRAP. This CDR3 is CASGGDRGAKYFNY.

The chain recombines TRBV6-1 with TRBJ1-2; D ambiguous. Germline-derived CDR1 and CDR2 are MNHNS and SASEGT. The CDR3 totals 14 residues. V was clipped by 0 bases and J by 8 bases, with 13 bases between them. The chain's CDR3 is CASSEAGSLRGYTF. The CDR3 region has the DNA TGTGCCAGCAGTGAAGCGGGGAGTCTCAGGGGCTACACCTTC.